Below are 6 T cell receptor beta chains sequenced from a single sample in a study of Graves' ophthalmopathy and Graves' hyperthyroidism. RNA transcripts provided the template for amplifying TCR beta CDR3 regions. Second-round multiplex PCR came after a first-round RT-PCR that employed HTBI primers. One entry per CDR3 protein, called by TCRdb with MiXCR from the multiplex PCR reads. This table holds hundreds of thousands of distinct CDR3 sequences, over 20% found once. Material: peripheral blood. These receptors were collected from a woman aged 18-29 years with stable Graves' hyperthyroidism. Some clones in this sample may be carry-over from other donors' samples.

The sample holds many counts of this clonotype. J is TRBJ1-1 and V is TRBV20-1; 9 nucleotides line up with TRBD1. This CDR3 is 15 amino acids long. With 2 bases clipped from V and 4 bases from J, the junction kept 8 bases outside the gene matches. Germline lookup yields CDR1 DFQATT and CDR2 SNEGSKA (reference sequence). The CDR3 DNA reads TGCAGTGCTAGACGGACAGGGGCGGTAGGCACTGAAGCTTTCTTT. It codes for CSARRTGAVGTEAFF.

The CDR3 nucleotides are TGTGCCAGCGGGATTGGGCAGATGAACACTGAAGCTTTCTTT. It specifies CASGIGQMNTEAFF. The gene calls are TRBV12-3 or TRBV12-4 and TRBJ1-1, with D hard to call. V was trimmed by 8 bases and J by 0 bases, leaving 13 bases between them. This CDR3 has 14 residues.

The V gene is TRBV20-1, the J gene TRBJ2-4; D is undetermined. The CDR3 sequence is 10 residues long. With 5 bases removed from V and 8 bases from J, the gap between germline ends came to 7 bases. Germline V lookup: CDR1 DFQATT, CDR2 SNEGSKA (reference sequence). This CDR3 reads CSAAQDIQYF. The CDR3 nucleotides read TGCAGTGCTGCCCAGGACATTCAGTACTTC.

This clonotype came up many times. The rearrangement joins TRBV7-9 to TRBJ2-1; 8 nucleotides agree with TRBD2. Germline trimming cut 5 bases from V and 4 bases from J; bases unmatched to any gene: 7. In germline, CDR1 is SEHNR, CDR2 FQNEAQ (reference sequence). The CDR3 is 15 residues long. Here the CDR3 reads CASSRELAGYNEQFF. The CDR3, as DNA: TGTGCCAGCAGCCGGGAGCTAGCGGGTTACAATGAGCAGTTCTTC. Using reference TRBV7-9 and TRBJ2-1 for the parts outside the CDR3, the full variable domain is DTGVSQNPRHKITKRGQNVTFRCDPISEHNRLYWYRQTLGQGPEFLTYFQNEAQLEKSRLLSDRFSAERPKGSFSTLEIQRTEQGDSAMYLCASSRELAGYNEQFFGPGTRLTVL.

The chain joins TRBV30 to TRBJ1-5; D is unclear. Germline V CDR1 and CDR2: GTSNPN, SVGIG (reference sequence). V was trimmed by 2 bases and J by 0 bases, leaving 8 bases between them. The CDR3 is 14 amino acids. DNA of the CDR3: TGTGCCTGGAGTATGGGGTCTAGCAATCAGCCCCAGCATTTT. It translates to CAWSMGSSNQPQHF. The variable domain in full, with the rest retrieved from reference TRBV30 and TRBJ1-5, is SQTIHQWPATLVQPVGSPLSLECTVEGTSNPNLYWYRQAAGRGLQLLFYSVGIGQISSEVPQNLSASRPQDRQFILSSKKLLLSDSGFYLCAWSMGSSNQPQHFGDGTRLSIL.

This clonotype was detected many times. The V and J genes are TRBV12-5 and TRBJ2-5; 9 bases match TRBD1. The CDR3 is 15 amino acids. V was pared by 9 bases and J by 4 bases, with 12 bases of the junction left unmatched. The germline CDR1 and CDR2 sequences are LGHNT and FRNRAP. The CDR3 here is CASRGRDRDGETQYF. The CDR3 DNA follows: TGTGCTAGCCGAGGAAGGGACAGGGATGGAGAGACCCAGTACTTC.